Shown below are 29 T cell receptor beta chains from a single sample sequenced in a study of shared clonotypes between healthy human individuals. Generated by immunoSEQ multiplex PCR, the TCRdb table keeps only in-frame clones and is missing some. The sample lists around 1.1 million clones; approximately 80% were seen once. Sequenced: memory CD4+ T cells from PBMCs. Subset in this sample: CD45RA-negative fraction. Receptors were obtained from a young man in good health. Some clones in this sample may be carry-over from other donors' samples.

This clone was recorded only once. This chain links TRBV18 with TRBJ2-7; TRBD1 or TRBD2 may be the D gene (5 bases each). Trimming stripped 2 bases from V and 0 bases from J, with 11 bases between. This CDR3 spans 15 amino acids. From germline, CDR1 is KGHSH and CDR2 LQKENI. The CDR3 here is CASSPNRDRSYEQYF. The CDR3 DNA is TGTGCCAGCTCACCAAACCGGGACCGCTCCTACGAGCAGTACTTC.

V usage is TRBV18 and J usage is TRBJ1-2, with a weak D call TRBD1 (6 bases). V was pared by 2 bases and J by 5 bases, with 12 bases between. CDR1 and CDR2 (germline): KGHSH, LQKENI. This CDR3 contains 14 residues. The CDR3 protein is CASSPDRSHYGYTF. The CDR3 DNA reads as TGTGCCAGCTCACCAGACAGGTCTCATTATGGCTACACCTTC. Combining the CDR3 with reference TRBV18 and TRBJ1-2 gives the whole variable domain NAGVMQNPRHLVRRRGQEARLRCSPMKGHSHVYWYRQLPEEGLKFMVYLQKENIIDESGMPKERFSAEFPKEGPSILRIQQVVRGDSAAYFCASSPDRSHYGYTFGSGTRLTVV.

V gene TRBV7-3 combines with J gene TRBJ2-5, with TRBD1 as a possible D gene (7 bases). Trimming removed 3 bases from V and 9 bases from J, with 14 bases in between. The germline gives CDR1 SGHTA, CDR2 FQGTGA. The CDR3 sequence is 13 residues long. CDR3 DNA: TGTGCCAGCAGCTTGGGGCGGGACAGTCCCCAGTACTTC. Protein sequence: CASSLGRDSPQYF.

The chain links TRBV18 to TRBJ1-5; D is undetermined. From germline, CDR1 is KGHSH and CDR2 LQKENI. Trimming removed 5 bases from V and 4 bases from J, with 15 bases in between. The CDR3 is 15 residues long. CDR3 sequence (DNA): TGTGCCAGCTCAGTTTCCCACGTCTCGAATCAGCCCCAGCATTTT. Translation: CASSVSHVSNQPQHF.

This chain uses TRBV14 with TRBJ2-7; no firm D call. Germline lookup yields CDR1 SGHDN and CDR2 FVKESK. V gave up 4 bases and J gave up 0 bases, with 10 bases separating them. The CDR3 sequence is 14 residues long. The CDR3 nucleotides read TGTGCCAGCAGCCTCAACTTAAACTCCTACGAGCAGTACTTC. It specifies CASSLNLNSYEQYF.

Turning to this clone: This sample includes further DNA sequences coding for the same CDR3. The rearrangement uses TRBV9 and TRBJ2-3, with D unclear. Deletions cut 4 bases from V and 4 bases from J, with 4 bases between. Germline CDR1 reads SGDLS; CDR2 reads YYNGEE. The length of the CDR3 is 11 residues. The CDR3, as DNA: TGTGCCAGCAGCATATCAGATACGCAGTATTTT. Translated: CASSISDTQYF.

The chain employs TRBV6-5 and TRBJ2-7; D unclear. The germline V gene has CDR1 MNHEY and CDR2 SVGAGI. V was trimmed by 2 bases and J by 1 base, leaving 9 bases between them. The CDR3 loop spans 14 amino acids. CDR3 sequence (DNA): TGTGCCAGCAGTTACACCCAATCTTCCTACGAGCAGTACTTC. Its translation: CASSYTQSSYEQYF.

In its sample, this clone was seen once. This chain connects TRBV30 to TRBJ1-2, with D possibly being TRBD1 (6 bases). CDR3 length: 12 amino acids. Looked up from germline, CDR1 is GTSNPN and CDR2 is SVGIG (reference sequence). V lost 4 bases and J 6 bases, leaving 12 bases between the germline ends. Here the CDR3 reads CAWITGGHGYTF. DNA of the CDR3: TGTGCCTGGATCACCGGGGGCCATGGCTACACCTTC.

The chain combines TRBV7-6 with TRBJ1-5, with 7 bases lining up with TRBD1. The V gene's germline CDR1 is SGHVS and CDR2 FNYEAQ. The CDR3 consists of 14 residues. Germline trimming cut 4 bases from V and 4 bases from J; bases unmatched to any gene: 4. This chain's CDR3 is CASSSTGINQPQHF. CDR3 nucleotide sequence: TGTGCCAGCAGCTCGACAGGGATAAATCAGCCCCAGCATTTT.

The V call is TRBV9, the J call TRBJ2-1; 10 bases fit TRBD2. The germline V gene has CDR1 SGDLS and CDR2 YYNGEE. V lost 4 bases to trimming and J lost 5 bases; unmatched junction nucleotides: 6. The CDR3 runs to 15 residues. The CDR3 DNA follows: TGTGCCAGCAGCAAAAGGCTAGCGGGAGACAATGAGCAGTTCTTC. It translates to CASSKRLAGDNEQFF.

This clone occurred a few times. V is TRBV5-4 and J is TRBJ2-1, with a tentative D call TRBD1 (6 bases). Germline CDR1 and CDR2: SGHNT and YYREEE (reference sequence). V dropped 5 bases and J dropped 0 bases, with 18 bases sitting between them. The CDR3 has 17 amino acids. Written as DNA, the CDR3 is TGTGCCAGCAGTCGGGGACAAGCGGCCTTCTCCTACAATGAGCAGTTCTTC. Protein product: CASSRGQAAFSYNEQFF.

The gene calls are TRBV19 and TRBJ2-1; tentative D call: TRBD2 (6 bases). Trimming pared 6 bases from V and 4 bases from J, leaving 13 bases between. CDR3 size: 14 residues. Germline-derived CDR1 and CDR2 are LNHDA and SQIVND (reference sequence). This chain's CDR3 is CASRVLAGYNEQFF. DNA of the CDR3: TGTGCCAGTAGAGTACTAGCCGGGTACAATGAGCAGTTCTTC.

This clone has just one count. The V gene is TRBV4-3, the J gene TRBJ2-2; D uncertain. V was trimmed by 0 bases and J by 6 bases, leaving 8 bases between them. CDR3 size: 14 residues. The germline CDR1 and CDR2 sequences are LGHNA and YSLEER. CDR3 nucleotides: TGCGCCAGCAGCCAAGATGAGGAAGCCGGGGAGCTGTTTTTT. Translating gives CASSQDEEAGELFF.

This chain uses TRBV5-5 with TRBJ1-5, with 7 bases fitting TRBD1. Trimming took 1 base from V and 5 from J; bases not matched to a gene: 0. CDR1 is SGHKS and CDR2 is YYEKEE in the germline V gene (reference sequence). The CDR3 has 13 amino acids. The CDR3 DNA reads as TGTGCCAGCAGCTTGACAGGGGATCAGCCCCAGCATTTT. Amino acid sequence: CASSLTGDQPQHF.

The chain uses TRBV6-5 and TRBJ2-6; no reliable D call. This CDR3 is 14 amino acids long. Germline V gene sequence: CDR1 MNHEY, CDR2 SVGAGI. V was cut by 7 bases and J by 0 bases, with 7 bases left in between. CDR3 DNA sequence: TGTGCCAGCACCGGCCACTCTGGGGCCAACGTCCTGACTTTC. Amino acids: CASTGHSGANVLTF.

The J gene is TRBJ2-6, the V gene TRBV19; 7 nucleotides line up with TRBD2. The CDR3 consists of 15 residues. Germline V gives CDR1 LNHDA, CDR2 SQIVND (reference sequence). After removal of 4 bases from V and 4 bases from J, the junction contained 4 bases not matched to a gene. CDR3 coding DNA: TGTGCCAGTAGTAGGCGGGGGAGAGGGGCCAACGTCCTGACTTTC. Protein product: CASSRRGRGANVLTF.

The chain recombines TRBV7-9 with TRBJ2-7; unclear D gene. This CDR3 is built from 12 residues. Trimming removed 2 bases at V and 5 bases at J, with 7 bases between. The germline V gene encodes CDR1 SEHNR and CDR2 FQNEAQ (reference sequence). The chain's CDR3 is CASSLRVDEQYF. CDR3 DNA: TGTGCCAGCAGCTTAAGGGTGGACGAGCAGTACTTC.

In this sample, this clone turned up many times. V gene TRBV27 combines with J gene TRBJ1-2; D not resolved. CDR3 length: 14 residues. Germline-derived CDR1 and CDR2 are MNHEY and SMNVEV (reference sequence). V was shortened by 5 bases and J by 2 bases, with 12 bases between the two germline ends. The CDR3 protein is CASSMAGYNYGYTF. CDR3 coding DNA: TGTGCCAGCAGTATGGCGGGGTACAACTATGGCTACACCTTC.

The chain carries TRBV21-1 and TRBJ2-7; the table's D call of TRBD2 was not tested on the DNA. TRBV21-1 is noted as a pseudogene. The CDR3 is 15 residues long. Here the CDR3 reads CASSKGGEMSYEQYF. CDR3 sequence (DNA): TGTGCCAGCAGCAAAGGGGGGGAAATGTCCTACGAGCAGTACTTC.

The rearrangement joins TRBV4-2 to TRBJ1-1; tentative D call: TRBD1 (5 bases). This CDR3 spans 14 amino acids. Trimming left V 4 bases short and J 1 base short, with 10 bases between. Germline values: CDR1 LGHNA, CDR2 YNFKEQ. For the CDR3, the DNA is TGTGCCAGCAGCCCGACAGTAACGAACACTGAAGCTTTCTTT. It translates to CASSPTVTNTEAFF.

This clone was seen a handful of times. The J gene is TRBJ2-5, the V gene TRBV25-1, with a tentative D call TRBD2 (7 bases). The germline V and J ends were trimmed by 5 bases and 5 bases, with 18 bases remaining between them. In germline, CDR1 is MGHDK, CDR2 SYGVNS. The CDR3 length is 15 residues. The CDR3 here is CASSRPWGGAETQYF. The CDR3 DNA follows: TGTGCCAGCAGTAGGCCATGGGGGGGCGCTGAGACCCAGTACTTC.

The chain couples TRBV7-9 to TRBJ2-1; D gene uncertain. This CDR3 is built from 17 residues. V was cut by 5 bases and J by 3 bases, with 20 bases left in between. Germline V gene data show CDR1 as SEHNR and CDR2 as FQNEAQ (reference sequence). The CDR3 DNA follows: TGTGCCAGCAGCAAATGGACGGGCCGGACCCACTACAATGAGCAGTTCTTC. Translation: CASSKWTGRTHYNEQFF.

This chain joins TRBV2 and TRBJ1-4; 11 bases agree with TRBD1. The V segment lost 3 bases and the J segment 7 bases; nucleotides outside the gene matches: 4. Germline V CDR1 and CDR2: SNHLY, FYNNEI. The CDR3 covers 15 residues. The CDR3: CASSDPGTGGEKLFF. CDR3 nucleotides: TGTGCCAGCAGTGATCCGGGGACAGGGGGTGAAAAACTGTTTTTT.

This clone was recorded once. This same CDR3 is encoded by further DNA sequences in the sample. The chain joins TRBV7-2 to TRBJ2-3, with a tentative D call TRBD2 (5 bases). The CDR3 runs 14 residues. Trimming cost V 5 bases and J 1 base, with 10 bases left between them. Per the germline V gene, CDR1 is SGHTA and CDR2 is FQGNSA. CDR3: CASSLARGTDTQYF. In DNA, the CDR3 is TGTGCCAGCAGCCTCGCGCGGGGCACAGATACGCAGTATTTT. Supplemented by reference TRBV7-2 and TRBJ2-3, the full variable domain reads GAGVSQSPSNKVTEKGKDVELRCDPISGHTALYWYRQSLGQGLEFLIYFQGNSAPDKSGLPSDRFSAERTGGSVSTLTIQRTQQEDSAVYLCASSLARGTDTQYFGPGTRLTVL.

The V gene is TRBV5-1, the J gene TRBJ1-1, with TRBD1 as a possible D gene (6 bases). Germline V gene data show CDR1 as SGHRS and CDR2 as YFSETQ. V lost 2 bases and J 2 bases, leaving 13 bases between the germline ends. The CDR3 is 15 amino acids. CDR3 sequence (DNA): TGCGCCAGCAGCTTTTCAGGGGTCGGAAACACTGAAGCTTTCTTT. Encoded protein: CASSFSGVGNTEAFF.

This clone has just a few counts. This rearrangement joins TRBV5-4 to TRBJ2-1, with TRBD1 as a possible D gene (7 bases). Germline V CDR1 and CDR2: SGHNT, YYREEE (reference sequence). Deletions cut 2 bases from V and 8 bases from J, with 14 bases between. The CDR3 loop spans 14 amino acids. For the CDR3, the DNA is TGTGCCAGCAGCTTCAGGGGGGATAGCTATGAGCAGTTCTTC. This sequence encodes CASSFRGDSYEQFF.

The chain recombines TRBV19 with TRBJ1-1; a weak D match, TRBD1 (6 bases). The V gene's germline CDR1 is LNHDA and CDR2 SQIVND (reference sequence). V was cut by 1 base and J by 5 bases, with 14 bases left in between. The CDR3 runs 15 residues. CDR3 DNA sequence: TGTGCCAGTAGTATAGTTGGGGGCGCGGGGACTGAAGCTTTCTTT. Translation: CASSIVGGAGTEAFF.

As DNA, the CDR3 is TGTGCCAGCAGCCAGGGAGGACTAGCGGGAACACACAATACAGATACGCAGTATTTT. Encoded protein: CASSQGGLAGTHNTDTQYF. V gene TRBV5-4 combines with J gene TRBJ2-3, with 12 bases lining up with TRBD2. Germline values: CDR1 SGHNT, CDR2 YYREEE (reference sequence). The trim removed 4 bases at V and 3 bases at J, leaving 15 bases unmatched. The CDR3 runs 19 residues.

The CDR3 spells CASSPPPVGETQYF. The CDR3 DNA reads as TGTGCCAGCTCACCACCCCCCGTTGGAGAGACCCAGTACTTC. The chain carries TRBV18 and TRBJ2-5; D is ambiguous. The CDR3 runs to 14 residues. Germline-derived CDR1 and CDR2 are KGHSH and LQKENI. Trimming took off 0 bases at V and 4 bases at J, with 9 bases between the two ends. Based on the CDR3 plus reference TRBV18 and TRBJ2-5, the full variable domain is NAGVMQNPRHLVRRRGQEARLRCSPMKGHSHVYWYRQLPEEGLKFMVYLQKENIIDESGMPKERFSAEFPKEGPSILRIQQVVRGDSAAYFCASSPPPVGETQYFGPGTRLLVL.